This T cell receptor beta chain was captured by sequencing in a study of shared clonotypes between healthy human individuals. Across the study: Every donor yielded three CD4 naive, three CD4 memory, two CD8 naive and one CD8 memory plate.

The assay was immunoSEQ multiplex PCR, and TCRdb's table has in-frame clones only and misses some. Here the sample spans roughly 2,500,000 clones, 80% to 95% being singletons. CDR3 length: 15 amino acids. Germline assignment: CDR1 SGHVS and CDR2 FQNEAQ. After removal of 5 bases from V and 2 bases from J, the junction contained 6 bases not matched to a gene. Sequencing input: naive CD4+ T cells from PBMCs. Subset indicated: CD45RA+ positively selected. The chain combines TRBV7-8 with TRBJ1-5, with TRBD1 matching 7 bases. The sequence was collected from a young man in good health. Some clones in this sample may be carry-over from other donors' samples. CDR3 region: CASSKTGFGNQPQHF. The CDR3 coding sequence is TGTGCCAGCAGCAAGACAGGGTTTGGCAATCAGCCCCAGCATTTT.